Below, 14 T cell receptor beta chains from the same sample are listed, as sequenced in a study of human T cells and chemical hapten exposure. Specified time point: pre-sensitization, week 0. Described treatment: therapeutic diphenylcyclopropenone sensitization with weekly scalp DPC. From the RACE reads, TCRdb called clonotypes with MiXCR, one entry per CDR3 protein. The repertoire holds 150,000 to 200,000 distinct CDR3 sequences, with just under 30% as singletons. This material consisted of whole blood, taken in connection with sensitization to the hapten diphenylcyclopropenone (DPC). All receptors come from a woman in her 30s with alopecia areata. Some clones in this sample may be carry-over from other donors' samples.

This clonotype was seen a handful of times. The chain combines TRBV4-1 with TRBJ2-7; D is perhaps TRBD1 (6 bases). The CDR3 totals 13 residues. V lost 1 base and J 4 bases, leaving 8 bases between the germline ends. Germline CDR1 reads MGHRA; CDR2 reads YSYEKL. CDR3 amino acids: CASSQGTEYEQYF. CDR3 sequence (DNA): TGCGCCAGCAGCCAAGGGACAGAGTACGAGCAGTACTTC.

The rearrangement uses TRBV6-1 and TRBJ2-5, with D unresolved. The CDR3 has 13 residues. The V gene's germline CDR1 is MNHNS and CDR2 SASEGT. With 8 bases removed from V and 5 bases from J, the gap between germline ends came to 15 bases. The CDR3 nucleotides are TGTGCCAGCTGGTCCCAGGTCGGGGAGACCCAGTACTTC. This translates into CASWSQVGETQYF.

V and J are TRBV24-1 and TRBJ2-5, with D possibly matching TRBD1 (5 bases). The CDR3 totals 13 residues. Between the trimmed V and J ends, which lost 5 bases and 2 bases, there was a span of 8 bases. Per germline, CDR1 KGHDR and CDR2 SFDVKD. The CDR3 loop reads CATSADSQETQYF. The CDR3 DNA reads as TGTGCCACCAGTGCCGACAGTCAAGAGACCCAGTACTTC.

The genes are TRBV29-1 and TRBJ2-2; D is perhaps TRBD2 (5 bases). Germline V lookup: CDR1 SQVTM, CDR2 ANQGSEA. The CDR3 consists of 16 residues. The ends were cut back, 6 bases at V and 1 base at J, with 18 bases in the middle. The CDR3 coding sequence is TGCAGCGTGGAGTCCGGGAAGAGCAGGAACACCGGGGAGCTGTTTTTT. Its protein product is CSVESGKSRNTGELFF.

The CDR3 bases are TGTGCCAGCAGTCTAGACTGGGCCACAGATACGCAGTATTTT. Amino acids: CASSLDWATDTQYF. The chain is built from TRBV27 and TRBJ2-3; D not certain. CDR1 MNHEY and CDR2 SMNVEV come from the germline V gene (reference sequence). This CDR3 region has 14 residues. The ends were cut back, 5 bases at V and 2 bases at J, with 11 bases in the middle.

This clonotype was seen only a few times. This chain joins TRBV5-6 and TRBJ2-7; TRBD1 might be the D (6 bases). V gave up 1 base and J gave up 2 bases, with 13 bases separating them. This CDR3 contains 15 residues. CDR1 is SGHDT and CDR2 is YYEEEE in the germline V gene. The CDR3 is CASSLMDRRPYEQYF. DNA of the CDR3: TGTGCCAGCAGCTTGATGGACAGAAGGCCCTACGAGCAGTACTTC. Full variable domain (rest looked up from reference TRBV5-6 and TRBJ2-7): DAGVTQSPTHLIKTRGQQVTLRCSPKSGHDTVSWYQQALGQGPQFIFQYYEEEERQRGNFPDRFSGHQFPNYSSELNVNALLLGDSALYLCASSLMDRRPYEQYFGPGTRLTVT.

A few counts support this clonotype. This chain connects TRBV12-3 or TRBV12-4 to TRBJ1-2, with 7 bases identical to TRBD1. V lost 7 bases and J lost 6; bases outside the gene matches: 14. The CDR3 is 15 amino acids. The CDR3 nucleotides read TGTGCCAGCACCCTCGACCCTAGGGGGCAGGATGGCTACACCTTC. Translating gives CASTLDPRGQDGYTF.

In its sample, this clonotype was seen a few times. The V gene is TRBV28, the J gene TRBJ2-7; D gene ambiguous. In germline, CDR1 is MDHEN, CDR2 SYDVKM. This CDR3 has 15 amino acids. Trimming pared 4 bases from V and 4 bases from J, leaving 17 bases between. CDR3 nucleotide sequence: TGTGCCAGCAGTTCCCCCCTCGCGGTAGGGTACGAGCAGTACTTC. It is translated as CASSSPLAVGYEQYF.

The genes are TRBV28 and TRBJ2-1; D is possibly TRBD1 (7 bases). V was cut by 7 bases and J by 2 bases, with 15 bases left in between. Germline CDR1 is MDHEN and CDR2 is SYDVKM. The CDR3 totals 15 residues. Written as DNA, the CDR3 is TGTGCCAGCACCCGAGGAGGGGGCCCCTACAATGAGCAGTTCTTC. It yields the protein CASTRGGGPYNEQFF.

The V gene is TRBV20-1, the J gene TRBJ2-1; D may correspond to TRBD1 or TRBD2 (5 bases each). Trimming removed 1 base from V and 0 bases from J, with 10 bases in between. The CDR3 spans 15 residues. Germline loops: CDR1 DFQATT, CDR2 SNEGSKA (reference sequence). The DNA of the CDR3 is TGCAGTGCTAGAGCAGGGACGAGCTCCTACAATGAGCAGTTCTTC. As protein: CSARAGTSSYNEQFF.

This clonotype has at least ten counts. The V gene is TRBV7-8, the J gene TRBJ1-4, with D uncertain. Germline CDR1 reads SGHVS; CDR2 reads FQNEAQ. The CDR3 contains 16 residues. V gave up 5 bases and J gave up 5 bases, with 18 bases separating them. CDR3 DNA sequence: TGTGCCAGCAGCCCGAGACACACTGGGGAAAATGAAAAACTGTTTTTT. This codes for CASSPRHTGENEKLFF.

The genes are TRBV9 and TRBJ2-3; D gene ambiguous. Germline CDR1 and CDR2: SGDLS and YYNGEE. V lost 0 bases and J 2 bases, leaving 10 bases between the germline ends. This CDR3 is built from 15 residues. Here the CDR3 reads CASSVEALTTDTQYF. The DNA for the CDR3 is TGTGCCAGCAGCGTAGAGGCTTTAACCACAGATACGCAGTATTTT.

The rearrangement uses TRBV6-4 and TRBJ2-1, with D maybe TRBD2 (6 bases). The CDR3 runs to 13 residues. Per the germline V gene, CDR1 is MRHNA and CDR2 is SNTAGT. The V gene lost 8 bases and the J gene lost 7 bases, with 15 bases spanning the gap. CDR3 coding DNA: TGTGCCAGCCGGGGAGGCCATTTGAATGAGCAGTTCTTC. It codes for CASRGGHLNEQFF.

V is TRBV28 and J is TRBJ1-3; D is unclear. The CDR3 is 17 amino acids. V was clipped by 8 bases and J by 0 bases, with 20 bases between them. Germline-derived CDR1 and CDR2 are MDHEN and SYDVKM. The CDR3 DNA reads as TGTGCCAGCTCCGTTGCGGGTTGGGTAGGCTCTGGAAACACCATATATTTT. It translates to CASSVAGWVGSGNTIYF.